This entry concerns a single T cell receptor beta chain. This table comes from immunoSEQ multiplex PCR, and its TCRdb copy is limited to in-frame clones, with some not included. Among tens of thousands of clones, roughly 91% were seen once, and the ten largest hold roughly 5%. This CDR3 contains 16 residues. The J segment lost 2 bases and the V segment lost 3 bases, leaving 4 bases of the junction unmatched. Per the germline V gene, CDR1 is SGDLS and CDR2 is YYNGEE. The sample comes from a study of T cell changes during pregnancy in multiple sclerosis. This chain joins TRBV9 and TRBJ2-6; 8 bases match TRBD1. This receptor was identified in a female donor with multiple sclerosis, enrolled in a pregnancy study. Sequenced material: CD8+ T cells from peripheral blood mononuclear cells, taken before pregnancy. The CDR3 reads CASSGTGITGANVLTF. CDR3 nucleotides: TGTGCCAGCAGCGGGACAGGGATCACTGGGGCCAACGTCCTGACTTTC. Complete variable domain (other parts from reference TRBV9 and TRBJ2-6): DSGVTQTPKHLITATGQRVTLRCSPRSGDLSVYWYQQSLDQGLQFLIQYYNGEERAKGNILERFSAQQFPDLHSELNLSSLELGDSALYFCASSGTGITGANVLTFGAGSRLTVL.